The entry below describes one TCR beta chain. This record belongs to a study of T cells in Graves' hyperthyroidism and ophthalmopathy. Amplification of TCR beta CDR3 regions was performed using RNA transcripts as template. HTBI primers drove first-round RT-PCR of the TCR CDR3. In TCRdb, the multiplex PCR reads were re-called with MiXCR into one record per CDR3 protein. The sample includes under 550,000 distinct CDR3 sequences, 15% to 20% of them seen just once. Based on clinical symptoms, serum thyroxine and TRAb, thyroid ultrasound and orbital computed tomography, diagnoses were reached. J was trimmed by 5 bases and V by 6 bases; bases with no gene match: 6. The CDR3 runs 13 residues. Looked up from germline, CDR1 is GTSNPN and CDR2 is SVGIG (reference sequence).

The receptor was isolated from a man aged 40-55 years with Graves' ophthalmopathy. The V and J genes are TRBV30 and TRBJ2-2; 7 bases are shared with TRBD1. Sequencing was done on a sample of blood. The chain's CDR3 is CACHPTGTGELFF. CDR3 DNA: TGTGCCTGCCATCCGACAGGGACCGGGGAGCTGTTTTTT.